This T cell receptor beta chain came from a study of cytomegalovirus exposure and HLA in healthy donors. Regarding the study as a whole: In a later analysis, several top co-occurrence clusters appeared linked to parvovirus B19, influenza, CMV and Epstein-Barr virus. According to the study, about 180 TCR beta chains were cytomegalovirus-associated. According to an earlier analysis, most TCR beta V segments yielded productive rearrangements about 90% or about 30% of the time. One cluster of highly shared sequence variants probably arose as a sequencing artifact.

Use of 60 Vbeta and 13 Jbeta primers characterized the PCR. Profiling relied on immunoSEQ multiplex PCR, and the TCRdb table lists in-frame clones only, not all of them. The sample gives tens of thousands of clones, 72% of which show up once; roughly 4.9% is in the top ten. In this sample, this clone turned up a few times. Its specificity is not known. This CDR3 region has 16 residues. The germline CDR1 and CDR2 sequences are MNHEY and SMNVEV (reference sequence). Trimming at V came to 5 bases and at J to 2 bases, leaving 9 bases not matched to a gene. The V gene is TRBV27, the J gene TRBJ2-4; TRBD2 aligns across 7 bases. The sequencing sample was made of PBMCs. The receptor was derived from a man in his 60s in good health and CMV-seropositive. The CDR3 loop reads CASSPGRGMTKNIQYF. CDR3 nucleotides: TGTGCCAGCAGTCCGGGGCGGGGGATGACCAAAAACATTCAGTACTTC.